The rows below give T cell receptor beta chains drawn from one sample of a study of blood T cell repertoires in COVID-19. The protocol was immunoSEQ multiplex PCR, while the TCRdb copy is restricted to in-frame clones and leaves out a portion. The sample gives 99,000 or so clones, approximately 85% of which show up once; about 3.8% is in the top ten. Source material: peripheral blood. The receptors derive from a man in his fifties with acute or convalescent COVID-19. Both conserved end residues are part of each CDR3. D genes are given only for firm matches. Clone size is shown for a subset of rows, as once, few, many or a class of expanded clone.

>TRBJ2-7|TRBV11-3|TRBD2|-
TGTGCCAGCAGCTTAAGAACTAGCGGATCCTACGAGCAGTACTTC
CASSLRTSGSYEQYF
>TRBJ2-1|TRBV4-2|TRBD2|-
TGTGCCAGCAGCCAAGGCGGGACTAGCGCTTACAATGAGCAGTTCTTC
CASSQGGTSAYNEQFF
>TRBJ2-3|TRBV4-1|TRBD2|-
TGCGCCAGCAGCCAAGAATCAGCGGGGGGGCGCGCAGATACGCAGTATTTT
CASSQESAGGRADTQYF
>TRBJ2-7|TRBV5-6|TRBD1|once
TGTGCCAGCAGCCTGGGACAGGTTCTACACGAGCAGTACTTC
CASSLGQVLHEQYF
>TRBJ2-1|TRBV30|-|-
TGTGCCTGGAGTTTGGCCCTTTTCAATGAGCAGTTCTTC
CAWSLALFNEQFF
>TRBJ2-7|TRBV11-2|-|-
TGTGCCAGCAGCCCTCGGACAGAGCCCTACGAGCAGTACTTC
CASSPRTEPYEQYF
>TRBJ2-5|TRBV24-1|TRBD2|-
TGTGCCACCAGTGGGGTCGCTAGCGGTACCCAAGAGACCCAGTACTTC
CATSGVASGTQETQYF
>TRBJ1-4|TRBV6-1|TRBD1|-
TGTGCCAGCAGTGAAGGACAGGGGTATGAAAAACTGTTTTTT
CASSEGQGYEKLFF
>TRBJ1-4|TRBV6-5|-|-
TGTGCCAGCAGTTACGGTCGGGGAAATGAAAAACTGTTTTTT
CASSYGRGNEKLFF
>TRBJ2-1|TRBV5-1|TRBD2|-
TGCGCCAGCAGCCCATCTAGCGGGACTTACAATGAGCAGTTCTTC
CASSPSSGTYNEQFF
>TRBJ1-2|TRBV12-2|-|-
TGTGCAAGTCGCTTATCACCCCGGGGGGGGCCTCAGTACTATGGCTACACCTTC
CASRLSPRGGPQYYGYTF
>TRBJ2-1|TRBV7-3|TRBD2|-
TGTGCCAGCAGCTTTGTAGCGGGAGGGGGTAATGAGCAGTTCTTC
CASSFVAGGGNEQFF
>TRBJ1-1|TRBV12-3/TRBV12-4|-|-
TGTGCCAGCAGTATCGACAGCAACACTGAAGCTTTCTTT
CASSIDSNTEAFF
>TRBJ2-7|TRBV6-6|TRBD1|-
TGTGCCAGCAGTTTCGAATACAGGGGAAGCTCCTACGAGCAGTACTTC
CASSFEYRGSSYEQYF
>TRBJ2-3|TRBV7-2|-|-
TGTGCCAGCAGCTTGCTCGGGGAAGTCACAGATACGCAGTATTTT
CASSLLGEVTDTQYF
>TRBJ2-7|TRBV7-2|-|-
TGTGCCAGCAGCTTAGGGGCCGGAAAGTTTACCTCCTACGAGCAGTACTTC
CASSLGAGKFTSYEQYF
>TRBJ1-1|TRBV6-5|TRBD1|-
TGTGCCAGCAGTTACTCGTTTACAGGGGACACTGAAGCTTTCTTT
CASSYSFTGDTEAFF
>TRBJ2-7|TRBV7-9|TRBD1|-
TGTGCCAGCAGCCCCCCGACAGGGGAGATCTACGAGCAGTACTTC
CASSPPTGEIYEQYF
>TRBJ2-3|TRBV6-1|TRBD2|-
TGTGCCAGCAGTGCCCAGAGAGGGACTAGCGGGAGTATAGATACGCAGTATTTT
CASSAQRGTSGSIDTQYF
>TRBJ2-5|TRBV9|TRBD1|once
TGTGCCAGCAGCTTCCGGGACAGGGTAACGGGGGAGACCCAGTACTTC
CASSFRDRVTGETQYF
>TRBJ1-3|TRBV11-3|-|-
TGTGCCAGCAGCTTAAAGCCCGGGAGTTCCGGAAACACCATATATTTT
CASSLKPGSSGNTIYF
>TRBJ2-1|TRBV10-3|TRBD2|once
TGTGCCACCCGAGAAGTAGCGGGGTACAATGAGCAGTTCTTC
CATREVAGYNEQFF
>TRBJ2-3|TRBV11-2|-|-
TGTGCCAGCAGCTTAGAGTTGGCCACAGATACGCAGTATTTT
CASSLELATDTQYF
>TRBJ1-1|TRBV18|-|-
TGTGCCAGCTCACCCCAGGGTAGAGACACTGAAGCTTTCTTT
CASSPQGRDTEAFF
>TRBJ2-1|TRBV10-3|TRBD2|-
TGTGCCATCAGTTCGAGCGGGGGGGCGGAAGATGAGCAGTTCTTC
CAISSSGGAEDEQFF
>TRBJ2-2|TRBV7-3|-|-
TGTGCCAGCAGCACTTGGACAGAGAACACCGGGGAGCTGTTTTTT
CASSTWTENTGELFF
>TRBJ2-5|TRBV6-1|-|-
TGTGCCAGCAGTGAAGCCGACCAAGAGACCCAGTACTTC
CASSEADQETQYF
>TRBJ2-7|TRBV30|TRBD2|-
TGTGCCTGGAGTGTAACCCCTGGCGGGAGGAGCGAGCAGTACTTC
CAWSVTPGGRSEQYF
>TRBJ1-2|TRBV5-1|TRBD1|-
TGCGCCAGCAGCCTTACCGGGACAGATGGGATCTATGGCTACACCTTC
CASSLTGTDGIYGYTF
>TRBJ2-7|TRBV11-2|-|-
TGTGCCAGCAGCTTAGTGGCGGGTTTCTACGAGCAGTACTTC
CASSLVAGFYEQYF
>TRBJ1-1|TRBV6-5|-|once
TGTGCCAGCAGTCAGGTGGCAGGGATCGGCACTGAAGCTTTCTTT
CASSQVAGIGTEAFF
>TRBJ2-3|TRBV7-9|-|-
TGTGCCAGCAGCACAGCAGATACGCAGTATTTT
CASSTADTQYF
>TRBJ1-5|TRBV7-9|-|-
TGTGCCAGCAGCTCCGGCTCAGGCTTCGAGACTAGCAATCAGCCCCAGCATTTT
CASSSGSGFETSNQPQHF